In its sample, the clone carrying this TCR beta chain was seen a few times. Its antigen is unknown. This sample is part of a study of TIL therapy for anti-PD-1-resistant metastatic lung cancer. Study details: By whole-exome sequencing, median non-synonymous tumor mutation burden was less than 1.8 mutations per megabase. Notes on the study in general: The cohort had more treatment-naive, never-smoker and oncogene-addicted patients than typical.

With 5 bases removed from V and 4 bases from J, the gap between germline ends came to 12 bases. CDR1 and CDR2 (germline): SGHAT, FQNNGV. This CDR3 region has 14 residues. Time point denoted: pre-treatment sample, taken before nivolumab and TIL therapy. Pleural nodules or supraclavicular lymph nodes made up most of the excised metastases sampled. Adults with stage 4 NSCLC were enrolled in a phase I trial. This was the immunoSEQ v3 assay. Each library reached 1.5 million to 2.5 million read pairs, or roughly 5-6.5 million at deep level. Profiling relied on immunoSEQ multiplex PCR, and the TCRdb table lists in-frame clones only, not all of them. The table has approximately 9,400 clones, around 54% seen once.

The chain is built from TRBV11-2 and TRBJ1-3; unclear D gene. The sequences come from tumor tissue, collected at baseline. This TCR was recovered from a person aged 25-80 years with non-small cell lung cancer. The CDR3 DNA reads as TGTGCCAGCAGCATCCGGCCCGGGGGAAACACCATATATTTT. Protein: CASSIRPGGNTIYF.